These 19 T cell receptor beta chains came from one sample sequenced in a study of siplizumab effects on memory and regulatory T cells. Sequenced by immunoSEQ multiplex PCR; TCRdb stores in-frame clones only, minus some. The sample consists of approximately 100,000 clones, 75% to 95% of them appearing once. Sequenced input: CD4+ T cells sorted from blood. Receptors were obtained from a human donor in good health. Some clones in this sample may be carry-over from other donors' samples.

The V call is TRBV10-3, the J call TRBJ2-3; D perhaps matches TRBD2 (5 bases). In germline, CDR1 is ENHRY, CDR2 SYGVKD. The CDR3 covers 13 residues. Trimming removed 4 bases from V and 1 base from J, with 6 bases in between. The CDR3 DNA reads TGTGCCATCAGTGGGGGAGGCACAGATACGCAGTATTTT. This sequence encodes CAISGGGTDTQYF.

The chain employs TRBV29-1 and TRBJ2-5; no firm D call. Trimming took off 5 bases at V and 2 bases at J, with 6 bases between the two ends. CDR3 length: 11 residues. The germline V gene encodes CDR1 SQVTM and CDR2 ANQGSEA. DNA of the CDR3: TGCAGCGTTATCAGACAAGAGACCCAGTACTTC. It translates to CSVIRQETQYF.

The CDR3 here is CASSPSQGAADEQFF. In DNA, the CDR3 is TGTGCCAGCTCACCTAGTCAGGGGGCTGCGGATGAGCAGTTCTTC. The chain recombines TRBV18 with TRBJ2-1, with 8 nucleotides matching TRBD1. In germline, CDR1 is KGHSH, CDR2 LQKENI. This CDR3 comprises 15 residues. V lost 3 bases, J lost 8 bases, and 9 bases stayed unmatched.

This clone appeared a few times. CDR3 protein: CASSGTSGQETQYF. CDR3 nucleotides: TGTGCCAGCAGCGGAACTAGCGGTCAAGAGACCCAGTACTTC. The chain combines TRBV9 with TRBJ2-5, with TRBD2 identical over 8 bases. Germline assignment: CDR1 SGDLS and CDR2 YYNGEE. The CDR3 is 14 amino acids. V dropped 3 bases and J dropped 2; count of bases not matched to a gene: 3.

The table lists this clone with a few counts. The V gene is TRBV2, the J gene TRBJ2-4, with 11 bases matching TRBD2. V lost 4 bases to trimming and J lost 0 bases; unmatched junction nucleotides: 5. The length of the CDR3 is 17 residues. Per germline, CDR1 SNHLY and CDR2 FYNNEI. Written as DNA, the CDR3 is TGTGCCAGCAGTGGGACTAGCGGGTATCTAGCCAAAAACATTCAGTACTTC. Protein product: CASSGTSGYLAKNIQYF. Full variable domain (rest looked up from reference TRBV2 and TRBJ2-4): EPEVTQTPSHQVTQMGQEVILRCVPISNHLYFYWYRQILGQKVEFLVSFYNNEISEKSEIFDDQFSVERPDGSNFTLKIRSTKLEDSAMYFCASSGTSGYLAKNIQYFGAGTRLSVL.

V and J are TRBV5-1 and TRBJ2-7; maybe TRBD1 (6 bases). CDR1 is SGHRS, CDR2 YFSETQ, per germline. V lost 0 bases, J lost 3 bases, and 10 bases lay in between. CDR3 length: 14 amino acids. CDR3 residues: CASSLGGQVYEQYF. The CDR3 DNA is TGCGCCAGCAGCTTGGGGGGACAAGTCTACGAGCAGTACTTC.

The V and J genes are TRBV7-2 and TRBJ1-2; D uncertain. CDR1 is SGHTA, CDR2 FQGNSA, per germline. This CDR3 spans 14 amino acids. Trimming shortened V by 1 base and J by 6 bases, and 12 bases separated the two germline ends. The CDR3 nucleotides read TGTGCCAGCAGCTTAGAACGGGTTACCCATGGCTACACCTTC. Protein product: CASSLERVTHGYTF. The whole variable domain, remainder taken from reference TRBV7-2 and TRBJ1-2, is GAGVSQSPSNKVTEKGKDVELRCDPISGHTALYWYRQSLGQGLEFLIYFQGNSAPDKSGLPSDRFSAERTGGSVSTLTIQRTQQEDSAVYLCASSLERVTHGYTFGSGTRLTVV.

The chain employs TRBV6-5 and TRBJ1-5, with TRBD1 as a possible D gene (6 bases). CDR1 is MNHEY, CDR2 SVGAGI, per germline. Trimming shortened V by 5 bases and J by 4 bases, and 12 bases separated the two germline ends. The CDR3 is 14 amino acids. The CDR3: CASSAGVLNQPQHF. The DNA of the CDR3 is TGTGCCAGCAGTGCAGGGGTTTTAAATCAGCCCCAGCATTTT.

V is TRBV30 and J is TRBJ2-1, with TRBD2 matching 7 bases. This CDR3 has 15 residues. The ends lost 3 bases at V and 4 bases at J; junction bases unmatched: 9. CDR1 and CDR2 (germline): GTSNPN, SVGIG (reference sequence). The CDR3, as DNA: TGTGCCTGGAGGAGGGGCGGGAGTGATTACAATGAGCAGTTCTTC. Amino acid sequence: CAWRRGGSDYNEQFF.

The count of this clone is one. The V call is TRBV25-1, the J call TRBJ1-2, with 7 bases that match TRBD1. CDR1 is MGHDK and CDR2 is SYGVNS in the germline V gene. This CDR3 is 14 amino acids long. With V trimmed by 3 bases and J by 8 bases, 9 bases remained unmatched. The CDR3 sequence: CASSDPNRGGGYTF. CDR3 nucleotide sequence: TGTGCCAGCAGTGATCCTAACAGGGGAGGCGGCTACACCTTC.

This chain connects TRBV19 to TRBJ2-1, with 13 nucleotides matching TRBD2. The CDR3 loop spans 15 amino acids. The germline V gene encodes CDR1 LNHDA and CDR2 SQIVND (reference sequence). The V segment lost 4 bases and the J segment 9 bases; nucleotides outside the gene matches: 6. CDR3 residues: CASSTGLAGDREQFF. The CDR3 bases are TGTGCCAGTAGTACTGGACTAGCGGGAGATCGTGAGCAGTTCTTC.

The V call is TRBV10-3, the J call TRBJ1-4; 9 nucleotides match TRBD1. CDR3 size: 14 residues. Trimming cost V 2 bases and J 5 bases; bases outside gene matches: 0. The germline V gene encodes CDR1 ENHRY and CDR2 SYGVKD. The CDR3 nucleotides read TGTGCCATCAGTGAGGGACAGGGGAATGAAAAACTGTTTTTT. Encoded protein: CAISEGQGNEKLFF.

This clone is a singleton in its sample. The V and J genes are TRBV7-3 and TRBJ2-3; 10 bases fit TRBD1. The germline CDR1 and CDR2 sequences are SGHTA and FQGTGA. CDR3 length: 14 residues. The V gene end was trimmed by 4 bases and the J gene end by 5 bases; junction bases not matched to a gene: 3. Here the CDR3 reads CASSWDRGLDTQYF. CDR3 nucleotide sequence: TGTGCCAGCAGCTGGGACAGGGGCTTAGATACGCAGTATTTT. The full variable domain, in which reference TRBV7-3 and TRBJ2-3 provide the parts outside the CDR3, is GAGVSQTPSNKVTEKGKYVELRCDPISGHTALYWYRQSLGQGPEFLIYFQGTGAADDSGLPNDRFFAVRPEGSVSTLKIQRTERGDSAVYLCASSWDRGLDTQYFGPGTRLTVL.

The chain links TRBV11-3 to TRBJ2-5, with D maybe TRBD2 (5 bases). This CDR3 spans 15 amino acids. Looked up from germline, CDR1 is SGHNT and CDR2 is YENEEA. Trimming shortened V by 1 base and J by 4 bases, and 13 bases separated the two germline ends. The CDR3: CASSLGGVRGETQYF. The CDR3 region has the DNA TGTGCCAGCAGCTTAGGGGGAGTGAGAGGAGAGACCCAGTACTTC.

CDR3 protein: CASSLISGSTYEQYF. In DNA, the CDR3 is TGTGCCAGCAGCTTAATTAGCGGGAGCACCTACGAGCAGTACTTC. V usage is TRBV7-6 and J usage is TRBJ2-7; 9 bases are shared with TRBD2. Germline V gives CDR1 SGHVS, CDR2 FNYEAQ. The junction had 4 bases not matched to a gene; V was cut back by 2 bases and J by 2 bases. The CDR3 is made up of 15 amino acids.

This chain uses TRBV9 with TRBJ2-5; D is unresolved. This CDR3 contains 15 residues. V gave up 0 bases and J gave up 4 bases, with 13 bases separating them. Germline CDR1 and CDR2: SGDLS and YYNGEE. The CDR3 loop is CASSVGGGVGETQYF. The CDR3 DNA reads as TGTGCCAGCAGCGTAGGAGGTGGGGTCGGAGAGACCCAGTACTTC.

J is TRBJ2-7 and V is TRBV10-3, with D perhaps matching TRBD2 (7 bases). CDR3 length equals 15 residues. The V gene's germline CDR1 is ENHRY and CDR2 SYGVKD. The V end was cut by 10 bases, the J end by 2 bases, with 21 bases between. The CDR3 bases are TGTGCCACCACTAATATAGGGGGGGGCACCTACGAGCAGTACTTC. Encoded protein: CATTNIGGGTYEQYF.

The J gene is TRBJ2-7, the V gene TRBV28; D call uncertain. The CDR3 sequence is 16 residues long. V lost 3 bases and J 0 bases, leaving 15 bases between the germline ends. Germline V gene data show CDR1 as MDHEN and CDR2 as SYDVKM. The CDR3 protein is CASSFLRIDRSYEQYF. The CDR3 DNA is TGTGCCAGCAGTTTCTTACGAATAGATCGCTCCTACGAGCAGTACTTC.

This clone was seen a single time. The chain recombines TRBV7-2 with TRBJ2-1, with 10 nucleotides matching TRBD2. The CDR3 totals 15 residues. Germline CDR1 is SGHTA and CDR2 is FQGNSA. J was trimmed by 5 bases and V by 6 bases; bases with no gene match: 7. The chain's CDR3 is CASRNLAGEHNEQFF. Written as DNA, the CDR3 is TGTGCCAGCAGAAATCTAGCGGGAGAACACAATGAGCAGTTCTTC.